Sequencing of this TCR beta chain was carried out in a study of breast tumors, draining lymph nodes, adjacent tissues. Notes on the study in general: Tumor TCR diversity was below lymph nodes but above nontumor tissue. The lymph node origin of tumor T cells was framed as consistent with a hypothesis, not demonstrated.

Deletions cut 5 bases from V and 8 bases from J, with 15 bases between. This CDR3 spans 13 amino acids. CDR1 and CDR2 (germline): MNHEY, SVGAGI. MiXCR, run by TCRdb on the multiplex PCR reads, gives a single entry per CDR3 protein. The data show about 21,000 distinct CDR3 sequences, around 50% seen once. Turning to this clonotype: Its antigen is not known.

Sample: breast tumor tissue. The gene calls are TRBV6-5 and TRBJ1-2; D ambiguous. The sequence came from a female donor with breast cancer. Some clones in this sample may be carry-over from other donors' samples. CDR3 DNA sequence: TGTGCCAGCAGTCTATTATATTCGAGGGGCTACACCTTC. Translation gives CASSLLYSRGYTF.